The next 23 T cell receptor beta chains were all read from a single sample in a study of CD4 T cells in relation to SARS-CoV-2 and coronaviruses. Sequencing used immunoSEQ multiplex PCR; TCRdb keeps in-frame clones, though not all of them. This table holds 35,000 to 50,000 clones, roughly 87% found once. No cognate antigen is known for these TCRs. The sequenced sample was naive CD4+ T cells from PBMCs, cultured in vitro. Subset of the sample: naive CD4+ T cells isolated by negative enrichment. Source of these receptors: an adult with COVID-19.

This clone has only a few counts. V usage is TRBV27 and J usage is TRBJ2-7; D possibly corresponds to TRBD2 (5 bases). V lost 2 bases, J lost 3 bases, and 8 bases lay in between. CDR1 MNHEY and CDR2 SMNVEV come from the germline V gene (reference sequence). The CDR3 loop spans 13 amino acids. The DNA of the CDR3 is TGTGCCAGCAGTTTAAAAGCGGTCTACGAGCAGTACTTC. Amino acids: CASSLKAVYEQYF.

This clone showed up just once. DNA of the CDR3: TGTGCCAGCAGCTGGGGGACAGAGGGGCAAGATGAGCAGTTCTTC. This encodes CASSWGTEGQDEQFF. The chain has TRBV5-5 and TRBJ2-1; 7 positions match TRBD1. The V gene's germline CDR1 is SGHKS and CDR2 YYEKEE (reference sequence). The CDR3 has 15 residues. V dropped 3 bases and J dropped 8; count of bases not matched to a gene: 11.

V is TRBV11-3 and J is TRBJ2-7; no clear D gene. The CDR3 loop spans 15 amino acids. CDR1 SGHNT and CDR2 YENEEA come from the germline V gene. Trimming pared 1 base from V and 5 bases from J, leaving 15 bases between. CDR3 in DNA: TGTGCCAGCAGCTTAGGGGTTGGTGCTCTGGACGAGCAGTACTTC. Encoded protein: CASSLGVGALDEQYF.

The chain joins TRBV5-1 to TRBJ2-7; no reliable D call. Trimming took 2 bases from V and 2 from J, leaving 11 bases between them. Per germline, CDR1 SGHRS and CDR2 YFSETQ. The CDR3 spans 14 residues. Here the CDR3 DNA reads TGCGCCAGCAGCTTAGTTTCTAGGACCTACGAGCAGTACTTC. This encodes CASSLVSRTYEQYF. The full variable domain, in which reference TRBV5-1 and TRBJ2-7 provide the parts outside the CDR3, is KAGVTQTPRYLIKTRGQQVTLSCSPISGHRSVSWYQQTPGQGLQFLFEYFSETQRNKGNFPGRFSGRQFSNSRSEMNVSTLELGDSALYLCASSLVSRTYEQYFGPGTRLTVT.

This clone showed up just once. This chain uses TRBV2 with TRBJ2-7; 7 positions match TRBD2. Germline-derived CDR1 and CDR2 are SNHLY and FYNNEI. V shed 9 bases, J shed 7 bases, and the junction held 12 bases outside the gene matches. CDR3 size: 13 residues. In DNA form, the CDR3 reads TGTGCCAGGGGCGGGACTACCGTAGGTGAGCAGTACTTC. Translation gives CARGGTTVGEQYF.

The chain carries TRBV2 and TRBJ2-7; 7 bases agree with TRBD2. CDR1 SNHLY and CDR2 FYNNEI come from the germline V gene. V was clipped by 7 bases and J by 2 bases; unmatched bases: 11. This CDR3 has 15 amino acids. CDR3 bases: TGTGCCAGCATGTCCCCGGGCGGGAGACCCTACGAGCAGTACTTC. It translates to CASMSPGGRPYEQYF.

The chain recombines TRBV29-1 with TRBJ1-2; D is perhaps TRBD1 (6 bases). CDR1 is SQVTM, CDR2 ANQGSEA, per germline. Trimming took 1 base from V and 8 from J, leaving 11 bases between them. The CDR3 contains 12 residues. CDR3 nucleotides: TGCAGCGTTGAAGTACAGGGCGGCGGCTACACCTTC. Residues: CSVEVQGGGYTF.

The chain is built from TRBV18 and TRBJ1-3, with 8 bases matching TRBD1. V lost 2 bases and J lost 4; bases outside the gene matches: 7. Germline loops: CDR1 KGHSH, CDR2 LQKENI. CDR3 length: 16 amino acids. CDR3 nucleotide sequence: TGTGCCAGCTCACCATGGAACAGGGGGTCCGGAAACACCATATATTTT. Residues: CASSPWNRGSGNTIYF.

The genes are TRBV7-9 and TRBJ2-1; tentative D call: TRBD2 (5 bases). Germline CDR1 and CDR2: SEHNR and FQNEAQ (reference sequence). The CDR3 length is 14 residues. V lost 1 base to trimming and J lost 9 bases, with 13 bases between them. CDR3 region: CASSLGGIMGEQFF. CDR3 DNA: TGTGCCAGCAGCTTAGGAGGGATAATGGGTGAGCAGTTCTTC.

This rearrangement joins TRBV18 to TRBJ1-6, with TRBD1 identical over 9 bases. Germline CDR1 is KGHSH and CDR2 is LQKENI. The CDR3 is 15 amino acids. V trimming: 3 bases; J trimming: 6 bases; junction bases outside the gene matches: 3. Here the CDR3 reads CASSPRQGVNSPLHF. The CDR3 DNA reads as TGTGCCAGCTCACCTCGACAGGGGGTTAATTCACCCCTCCACTTT.

This sequence joins TRBV5-5 and TRBJ2-3; TRBD1 matches 10 bases. V lost 0 bases and J lost 1; bases outside the gene matches: 5. CDR1 is SGHKS and CDR2 is YYEKEE in the germline V gene (reference sequence). The CDR3 loop spans 17 amino acids. In DNA, the CDR3 is TGTGCCAGCAGCTTGGTAGTCGGGACAGGGGGCACAGATACGCAGTATTTT. It is translated as CASSLVVGTGGTDTQYF.

The gene calls are TRBV29-1 and TRBJ2-1, with 7 bases matching TRBD1. Trimming cost V 4 bases and J 7 bases; bases outside gene matches: 4. This CDR3 is 12 amino acids long. Germline CDR1 SQVTM, CDR2 ANQGSEA. The CDR3 nucleotides are TGCAGCGTTGTTCTCAGGGGGAATGAGCAGTTCTTC. Amino acid sequence: CSVVLRGNEQFF.

The chain employs TRBV2 and TRBJ2-1, with D unresolved. The V gene lost 1 base and the J gene lost 10 bases, with 5 bases spanning the gap. Germline CDR1 and CDR2: SNHLY and FYNNEI. The CDR3 is 11 amino acids. CDR3 loop: CASSEVREQFF. The CDR3 DNA reads as TGTGCCAGCAGTGAAGTAAGAGAGCAGTTCTTC.

The chain combines TRBV7-9 with TRBJ2-2; D possibly corresponds to TRBD1 (6 bases). Germline CDR1 SEHNR, CDR2 FQNEAQ (reference sequence). Trimming took 5 bases from V and 2 from J, leaving 18 bases between them. The CDR3 extends over 17 amino acids. The CDR3: CASSLNGWGLNTGELFF. Written as DNA, the CDR3 is TGTGCCAGCAGCCTCAATGGGTGGGGGCTCAACACCGGGGAGCTGTTTTTT. The whole variable domain, remainder taken from reference TRBV7-9 and TRBJ2-2, is DTGVSQNPRHKITKRGQNVTFRCDPISEHNRLYWYRQTLGQGPEFLTYFQNEAQLEKSRLLSDRFSAERPKGSFSTLEIQRTEQGDSAMYLCASSLNGWGLNTGELFFGEGSRLTVL.

This clone was picked up a small number of times. The rearrangement links TRBV28 to TRBJ1-2; 8 positions agree with TRBD1. The CDR3 spans 14 residues. Germline V gives CDR1 MDHEN, CDR2 SYDVKM. Trimming at V came to 3 bases and at J to 5 bases, leaving 5 bases not matched to a gene. The CDR3 is CASSFRTGIYGYTF. DNA of the CDR3: TGTGCCAGCAGTTTTCGGACAGGGATATATGGCTACACCTTC.

The table lists this clone with a count of one. V is TRBV20-1 and J is TRBJ1-5; D possibly corresponds to TRBD1 (6 bases). This CDR3 has 13 amino acids. V lost 3 bases, J lost 5 bases, and 11 bases lay in between. The germline CDR1 and CDR2 sequences are DFQATT and SNEGSKA (reference sequence). CDR3 loop: CSASGTGYQPQHF. Written as DNA, the CDR3 is TGCAGTGCTAGTGGCACAGGGTATCAGCCCCAGCATTTT.

The chain employs TRBV4-3 and TRBJ2-2, with 8 bases matching TRBD1. Germline V gene sequence: CDR1 LGHNA, CDR2 YSLEER. Unmatched junction bases numbered 5, after V lost 1 base and J lost 1 base. The CDR3 is 17 residues long. The CDR3 sequence is CASSQGAGTGNTGELFF. DNA for the CDR3: TGCGCCAGCAGCCAAGGCGCCGGGACAGGGAACACCGGGGAGCTGTTTTTT.

The chain employs TRBV28 and TRBJ2-5, with 10 bases matching TRBD1. The CDR3 sequence is 15 residues long. Germline V CDR1 and CDR2: MDHEN, SYDVKM. V shed 4 bases, J shed 5 bases, and the junction held 7 bases outside the gene matches. CDR3 sequence: CASSSGTGDVETQYF. The CDR3 coding sequence is TGTGCCAGCAGTTCCGGGACAGGGGATGTGGAGACCCAGTACTTC.

This clone was observed once. The rearrangement links TRBV5-1 to TRBJ2-5; weak D call: TRBD1 (5 bases). The germline CDR1 and CDR2 sequences are SGHRS and YFSETQ. The CDR3 is 14 residues long. Deletions cut 1 base from V and 3 bases from J, with 10 bases between. The CDR3, as DNA: TGCGCCAGCAGCTTGAGTGGGGCAGAAGAGACCCAGTACTTC. Translated: CASSLSGAEETQYF.

The chain employs TRBV7-8 and TRBJ1-4; 8 nucleotides line up with TRBD1. CDR3 size: 14 residues. With V trimmed by 5 bases and J by 8 bases, 7 bases remained unmatched. The germline gives CDR1 SGHVS, CDR2 FQNEAQ. The CDR3 sequence: CASSPDRVDEKLFF. The DNA of the CDR3 is TGTGCCAGCAGCCCGGACAGGGTCGACGAAAAACTGTTTTTT.

The chain uses TRBV30 and TRBJ2-4; maybe TRBD2 (6 bases). V gave up 4 bases and J gave up 6 bases, with 19 bases separating them. The CDR3 extends over 15 amino acids. Per germline, CDR1 GTSNPN and CDR2 SVGIG (reference sequence). The CDR3 is CAWISREKEINIQYF. The CDR3, as DNA: TGTGCCTGGATATCTCGGGAGAAAGAAATAAACATTCAGTACTTC.

V gene TRBV30 combines with J gene TRBJ2-3; 12 bases match TRBD2. Germline V CDR1 and CDR2: GTSNPN, SVGIG (reference sequence). The CDR3 length is 16 residues. J lost 7 bases, V lost 3 bases, and 11 bases had no gene match. The DNA for the CDR3 is TGTGCCTGGAGCGGGACTAGCGGGCACCTAGCCCATACGCAGTATTTT. It yields the protein CAWSGTSGHLAHTQYF.

The V gene is TRBV5-4, the J gene TRBJ2-1, with a weak D call TRBD2 (6 bases). The V and J ends lost 2 bases and 1 base respectively, with 7 bases between them. Germline assignment: CDR1 SGHNT and CDR2 YYREEE (reference sequence). The CDR3 covers 14 residues. The CDR3 DNA follows: TGTGCCAGCAGCTTAGGAGGGTCCTACAATGAGCAGTTCTTC. The encoded protein is CASSLGGSYNEQFF.